The rows below give T cell receptor beta chains drawn from one sample of a study of blood T cell repertoires in COVID-19. Assay used: immunoSEQ multiplex PCR; TCRdb lists only in-frame clones, some missing. The sample records about 98,000 clones, less than 85% being singletons. Material: peripheral blood. The receptors come from a man between 70 and 80 years old with active or convalescent COVID-19. Both conserved end residues are part of each CDR3. The order of the fields is J gene, V gene, clone size, D gene, CDR3 protein, CDR3 DNA. A D gene is named only where the DNA matches it firmly. Size tells how often a clone was seen (once, few, many) or the class of an expanded clone, and some rows leave it out.

TRBJ2-3 TRBV7-9 NA TRBD2 CASLRAGATDTQYF TGTGCCAGCCTCAGAGCGGGGGCCACAGATACGCAGTATTTT
TRBJ1-5 TRBV6-5 NA NA CASRLFTNQPQHF TGTGCCAGCAGACTCTTTACCAATCAGCCCCAGCATTTT
TRBJ1-2 TRBV6-5 NA TRBD1 CASNTGAGGYTF TGTGCCAGCAACACAGGGGCGGGTGGCTACACCTTC
TRBJ2-3 TRBV2 NA NA CASGGQGEERGSTDTQYF TGTGCCAGCGGGGGACAGGGTGAGGAGCGGGGGAGCACAGATACGCAGTATTTT
TRBJ1-1 TRBV10-3 NA NA CAIGQGAEAFF TGTGCCATCGGCCAGGGCGCTGAAGCTTTCTTT
TRBJ1-5 TRBV12-3/TRBV12-4 few NA CATIDRSNQPQHF TGTGCCACTATTGACAGGTCCAATCAGCCCCAGCATTTT
TRBJ1-1 TRBV19 NA TRBD1 CASSLRQGPNTEAFF TGTGCCAGTAGCCTTAGACAGGGGCCGAACACTGAAGCTTTCTTT
TRBJ2-2 TRBV18 NA NA CASSPGASGAGELFF TGTGCCAGCTCACCAGGGGCGTCAGGGGCCGGGGAGCTGTTTTTT
TRBJ1-2 TRBV24-1 NA TRBD1 CATSDRGEGYTF TGTGCCACCAGTGACAGGGGGGAAGGCTACACCTTC
TRBJ1-1 TRBV29-1 NA NA CSGGGVTEAFF TGCAGCGGGGGGGGAGTCACTGAAGCTTTCTTT
TRBJ1-1 TRBV6-2/TRBV6-3 NA TRBD1 CASSYSGGQLPTEAFF TGTGCCAGCAGTTACTCGGGGGGACAGTTACCCACTGAAGCTTTCTTT
TRBJ1-3 TRBV19 NA NA CASSKEGRRNTIYF TGTGCCAGTAGTAAAGAAGGGAGGCGAAACACCATATATTTT
TRBJ2-3 TRBV11-2 NA NA CASSLDVRGDTQYF TGTGCCAGCAGCTTAGACGTCAGAGGAGATACGCAGTATTTT
TRBJ1-2 TRBV7-2 NA NA CASSSGGWRYGYTF TGTGCCAGCAGCTCCGGGGGTTGGAGGTATGGCTACACCTTC
TRBJ1-2 TRBV11-2 NA NA CASSPQPGFYGYTF TGTGCCAGCAGCCCTCAACCGGGGTTCTATGGCTACACCTTC
TRBJ2-2 TRBV27 NA NA CASRLGHPGELFF TGTGCCAGCAGATTAGGACATCCCGGGGAGCTGTTTTTT
TRBJ1-1 TRBV2 NA NA CASSSQKTVNTEAFF TGTGCCAGCAGTTCGCAAAAGACAGTCAACACTGAAGCTTTCTTT
TRBJ2-1 TRBV2 NA NA CASRAGDNEQFF TGTGCCAGCAGAGCGGGTGACAATGAGCAGTTCTTC
TRBJ1-2 TRBV28 few NA CASSLYQGRGVGYTF TGTGCCAGCAGTTTGTATCAGGGGAGAGGCGTTGGCTACACCTTC
TRBJ1-2 TRBV30 NA NA CAWRGLSGYTF TGTGCCTGGAGGGGACTGTCTGGCTACACCTTC
TRBJ2-3 TRBV18 NA TRBD2 CASSPQTSGFYVGQYF TGTGCCAGCTCACCACAGACTAGCGGGTTCTATGTGGGGCAGTATTTT
TRBJ1-1 TRBV2 NA TRBD1 CASRGQGAQSEAFF TGTGCCAGCAGGGGACAGGGGGCGCAATCTGAAGCTTTCTTT
TRBJ2-4 TRBV12-3/TRBV12-4 NA NA CASSFSGNIQYF TGTGCCAGCAGTTTCAGCGGAAACATTCAGTACTTC
TRBJ2-3 TRBV20-1 NA NA CSASARDRTDTQYF TGCAGTGCTAGTGCGCGGGACCGCACAGATACGCAGTATTTT
TRBJ2-1 TRBV24-1 NA TRBD1 CATSDPRQGSYNEQFF TGTGCCACCAGTGATCCCCGACAGGGTTCCTACAATGAGCAGTTCTTC
TRBJ2-5 TRBV7-6 NA TRBD2 CASSLEGGSGGEETQYF TGTGCCAGCAGCTTAGAAGGGGGGAGCGGGGGAGAAGAGACCCAGTACTTC
TRBJ1-6 TRBV25-1 NA NA CASGVQGQGSPLHF TGTGCCAGCGGGGTCCAGGGGCAGGGATCACCCCTCCACTTT
TRBJ1-2 TRBV3-1/TRBV3-2 NA NA CASSPQGFYGYTF TGTGCCAGCAGCCCACAGGGATTCTATGGCTACACCTTC
TRBJ2-7 TRBV10-2 NA NA CASSVGGGYEQYF TGCGCCAGCAGTGTTGGGGGCGGGTACGAGCAGTACTTC
TRBJ2-7 TRBV7-6 NA TRBD2 CASSPSEAGGRNEQYF TGTGCCAGCAGCCCAAGCGAAGCGGGGGGGCGGAACGAGCAGTACTTC
TRBJ1-2 TRBV10-3 few TRBD1 CAIKKDRSTLEGYTF TGTGCCATCAAGAAGGACAGGTCCACCCTTGAGGGCTACACCTTC
TRBJ2-5 TRBV3-1/TRBV3-2 NA NA CASSQVRETQYF TGTGCCAGCAGCCAAGTACGGGAGACCCAGTACTTC
TRBJ2-3 TRBV7-2 NA NA CASSLRGVTDTQYF TGTGCCAGCAGCTTACGCGGGGTCACAGATACGCAGTATTTT
TRBJ1-2 TRBV12-5 NA TRBD1 CASGPSLGTGGSNYGYTF TGTGCTAGTGGTCCCTCTTTGGGGACAGGGGGCTCCAACTATGGCTACACCTTC
TRBJ2-2 TRBV2 once NA CASRERSPHTGELFF TGTGCCAGCAGAGAGCGTAGCCCCCACACCGGGGAGCTGTTTTTT
TRBJ2-3 TRBV11-3 NA NA CASSLRGWGTDTQYF TGTGCCAGCAGCTTACGGGGATGGGGCACAGATACGCAGTATTTT
TRBJ1-5 TRBV18 once NA CASSPVRGFVGNQPQHF TGTGCCAGCTCACCAGTCAGGGGCTTCGTGGGCAATCAGCCCCAGCATTTT
TRBJ2-7 TRBV29-1 NA NA CSVGGDSLYEQYF TGCAGCGTTGGGGGTGACAGCCTCTACGAGCAGTACTTC
TRBJ1-1 TRBV19 NA NA CASSTRRENTEAFF TGTGCCAGTAGTACGCGGCGGGAGAACACTGAAGCTTTCTTT
TRBJ2-7 TRBV7-8 NA NA CASSPPAWGPQSGYEQYF TGTGCCAGCAGCCCACCGGCGTGGGGGCCCCAGAGTGGCTACGAGCAGTACTTC
TRBJ2-5 TRBV6-2/TRBV6-3 NA NA CASSPSGPWETQYF TGTGCCAGCAGCCCCTCCGGTCCTTGGGAGACCCAGTACTTC
TRBJ1-2 TRBV6-2/TRBV6-3 NA TRBD1 CASSYSAGQGRGYTF TGTGCCAGCAGTTACTCCGCCGGACAGGGACGGGGCTACACCTTC
TRBJ2-7 TRBV4-1 NA NA CASSHGTASYEQYF TGCGCCAGCAGCCACGGGACTGCTAGCTACGAGCAGTACTTC
TRBJ2-3 TRBV18 NA NA CASSHGTRTDTQYF TGTGCCAGCTCACACGGGACTCGCACAGATACGCAGTATTTT
TRBJ1-1 TRBV7-2 NA NA CASSLNRQVNTEAFF TGTGCCAGCAGCTTAAACAGACAGGTGAACACTGAAGCTTTCTTT
TRBJ2-5 TRBV2 NA NA CASHAQGQETQYF TGTGCCAGCCACGCCCAGGGCCAAGAGACCCAGTACTTC